The TCR beta chain under discussion was sequenced for a study of T cells after posttransplantation cyclophosphamide. Cyclophosphamide on days +3 and +4 followed busulfan-fludarabine conditioning and a marrow graft. This CDR3 is built from 19 residues. This clone was picked up a small number of times. A junction end diverges from the germline sequence, so it may reflect a read error. Clones were sequenced by immunoSEQ multiplex PCR, and TCRdb holds only the in-frame ones, with some missing. The sample holds more than 2,000 clones, and no clone turns up only once. The sequenced sample was PBMCs, obtained 86 days after allogeneic stem cell transplant with posttransplant cyclophosphamide. This chain uses TRBV12-3 or TRBV12-4 with TRBJ2-7; 15 bases fit TRBD2. This TCR came from a female patient over 55 who received an allogeneic stem cell transplant from a related donor and was CMV-positive. Part of the T cells may come from the graft donor. This CDR3 reads CASSSWTSGRASIGYQQYF. The CDR3 DNA reads TGTGCCAGCAGTTCATGGACTAGCGGGAGGGCCTCAATAGGCTACCAGCAGTACTTC.